This T cell receptor beta chain comes out of a study of T cell clones after liver transplantation. Study-level information: HCV positivity affected three of eight recipients; the rest lacked autoimmune or viral indications. Subjects received no induction therapy and standard immunosuppression until randomization at 12-24 months post-transplant.

TCRdb keeps only in-frame clones here, not all; method: immunoSEQ multiplex PCR. The sample carries about 76,000 clones, roughly 80% recorded once. The source was CD4+ T cells from blood, collected at the 22-month timepoint. The sequence was obtained from a human patient who received a liver transplant. Some T cells may be provided by the graft donor.

The CDR3: CASSLRRDRNNEQFF. The CDR3 DNA reads as TGTGCCAGCAGTCTACGGCGGGACAGGAACAATGAGCAGTTCTTC. This sequence joins TRBV6-5 and TRBJ2-1; 8 positions match TRBD1. V lost 5 bases, J lost 5 bases, and 8 bases stayed unmatched. The CDR3 runs to 15 residues. Germline V gives CDR1 MNHEY, CDR2 SVGAGI.